Listed here are 28 T cell receptor beta chains from one sample, sequenced in a study of blood T cell repertoires in COVID-19. The table came from immunoSEQ multiplex PCR; TCRdb's copy has only in-frame clones and leaves some out. Among tens of thousands of clones listed, approximately 87% were seen once. Sequencing used peripheral blood. The receptor set was obtained from a human donor in a cohort sampled during active COVID-19.

The chain combines TRBV6-5 with TRBJ2-7, with a tentative D call TRBD2 (5 bases). Per germline, CDR1 MNHEY and CDR2 SVGAGI. Trimming took off 0 bases at V and 4 bases at J, with 13 bases between the two ends. There are 15 residues in the CDR3. CDR3 protein: CASSYSVAGVYEQYF. The CDR3 region has the DNA TGTGCCAGCAGTTACTCAGTGGCGGGTGTTTACGAGCAGTACTTC.

The chain is built from TRBV28 and TRBJ2-1; 9 bases align to TRBD2. The CDR3 extends over 16 amino acids. From germline, CDR1 is MDHEN and CDR2 SYDVKM. Germline trimming cut 5 bases from V and 7 bases from J; bases unmatched to any gene: 12. CDR3 region: CASSTPRGGVWNEQFF. In DNA, the CDR3 is TGTGCCAGCAGTACCCCTCGCGGGGGGGTATGGAATGAGCAGTTCTTC.

The chain carries TRBV5-5 and TRBJ2-3; tentatively, D is TRBD2 (6 bases). The V end was cut by 1 base, the J end by 1 base, with 10 bases between. The CDR3 has 15 amino acids. Germline V CDR1 and CDR2: SGHKS, YYEKEE (reference sequence). The CDR3 nucleotides are TGTGCCAGCAGCTTGCAGTGGGGGGGCACAGATACGCAGTATTTT. This translates into CASSLQWGGTDTQYF.

This chain connects TRBV5-6 to TRBJ2-7, with a weak D call TRBD1 (5 bases). Germline-derived CDR1 and CDR2 are SGHDT and YYEEEE. This CDR3 spans 12 amino acids. V was shortened by 3 bases and J by 6 bases, with 10 bases between the two germline ends. In DNA form, the CDR3 reads TGTGCCAGCAGCTCCCAGGGCCGCGAGCAGTACTTC. Amino acid sequence: CASSSQGREQYF.

V usage is TRBV6-5 and J usage is TRBJ1-1; tentatively, D is TRBD1 (5 bases). CDR1 is MNHEY and CDR2 is SVGAGI in the germline V gene. The CDR3 totals 14 residues. Trimming removed 7 bases from V and 0 bases from J, with 12 bases in between. The CDR3 DNA is TGTGCCAGCATGTGGGGCACAATGAACACTGAAGCTTTCTTT. This translates into CASMWGTMNTEAFF.

With regard to this clone: Other DNA sequences of this sample code for an identical CDR3. This chain uses TRBV7-9 with TRBJ1-6; no clear D. The V gene lost 0 bases and the J gene lost 7 bases, with 4 bases spanning the gap. Germline CDR1 reads SEHNR; CDR2 reads FQNEAQ (reference sequence). This CDR3 comprises 13 residues. The chain's CDR3 is CASSLAENSPLHF. The CDR3 DNA is TGTGCCAGCAGCTTAGCGGAGAATTCACCCCTCCACTTT.

This clone has a single count. This chain uses TRBV6-5 with TRBJ2-3, with 8 nucleotides matching TRBD1. The ends lost 0 bases at V and 3 bases at J; junction bases unmatched: 5. The CDR3 has 16 amino acids. The germline CDR1 and CDR2 sequences are MNHEY and SVGAGI. CDR3: CASSYSQDRATDTQYF. The DNA of the CDR3 is TGTGCCAGCAGTTACTCACAGGACAGGGCGACAGATACGCAGTATTTT.

The V call is TRBV18, the J call TRBJ2-7; D is unresolved. Per germline, CDR1 KGHSH and CDR2 LQKENI. This CDR3 comprises 13 residues. Trimming shortened V by 3 bases and J by 3 bases, and 9 bases separated the two germline ends. The CDR3 here is CASSPSGGYEQYF. The CDR3 DNA reads as TGTGCCAGCTCACCGTCCGGCGGCTACGAGCAGTACTTC.

The chain joins TRBV6-1 to TRBJ2-3; D uncertain. V was clipped by 3 bases and J by 0 bases, with 10 bases between them. Germline values: CDR1 MNHNS, CDR2 SASEGT. The length of the CDR3 is 15 residues. The DNA for the CDR3 is TGTGCCAGCAGTGATAGCCTAACTAGCACAGATACGCAGTATTTT. Translating gives CASSDSLTSTDTQYF.

This chain joins TRBV5-4 and TRBJ2-2; a possible D gene is TRBD1 (6 bases). Germline V gene data show CDR1 as SGHNT and CDR2 as YYREEE (reference sequence). Trimming cost V 0 bases and J 5 bases, with 14 bases left between them. The CDR3 is made up of 16 amino acids. The CDR3 sequence: CASSLALPGVTGELFF. The CDR3 coding sequence is TGTGCCAGCAGCTTGGCGTTGCCAGGGGTAACCGGGGAGCTGTTTTTT. The full variable domain, in which reference TRBV5-4 and TRBJ2-2 provide the parts outside the CDR3, is ETGVTQSPTHLIKTRGQQVTLRCSSQSGHNTVSWYQQALGQGPQFIFQYYREEENGRGNFPPRFSGLQFPNYSSELNVNALELDDSALYLCASSLALPGVTGELFFGEGSRLTVL.

The count of this clone is one. The rearrangement uses TRBV5-1 and TRBJ2-3; 7 positions match TRBD1. The CDR3 is 16 residues long. With 4 bases clipped from V and 4 bases from J, the junction kept 12 bases outside the gene matches. Germline-derived CDR1 and CDR2 are SGHRS and YFSETQ. In nucleotides, the CDR3 is TGCGCCAGCAGCCATTTTGACAGGGCTGATGCAGATACGCAGTATTTT. Amino acid sequence: CASSHFDRADADTQYF.

This clone was counted once. The chain uses TRBV9 and TRBJ2-1, with D maybe TRBD2 (5 bases). V was clipped by 2 bases and J by 4 bases, with 13 bases between them. CDR1 SGDLS and CDR2 YYNGEE come from the germline V gene. The CDR3 has 15 amino acids. Written as DNA, the CDR3 is TGTGCCAGCAGCGTTAATGTAGCGTTTTACAATGAGCAGTTCTTC. Protein sequence: CASSVNVAFYNEQFF.

The rearrangement joins TRBV4-1 to TRBJ1-4, with D uncertain. Trimming left V 4 bases short and J 7 bases short, with 22 bases between. Germline V gene sequence: CDR1 MGHRA, CDR2 YSYEKL. The CDR3 runs 17 residues. This CDR3 is CASSLLSAGSMGEKLFF. The CDR3 DNA reads as TGCGCCAGCAGCCTCCTATCTGCGGGGAGCATGGGTGAAAAACTGTTTTTT.

The chain carries TRBV5-4 and TRBJ2-3; TRBD1 matches at 7 bases. Unmatched junction bases numbered 2, after V lost 1 base and J lost 3 bases. This CDR3 spans 14 amino acids. Germline loops: CDR1 SGHNT, CDR2 YYREEE (reference sequence). The CDR3: CASSLNRGTDTQYF. The CDR3 nucleotides are TGTGCCAGCAGCTTGAACAGGGGAACAGATACGCAGTATTTT.

Here the CDR3 reads CASSYSRRGTGELFF. CDR3 bases: TGTGCCAGCAGTTACTCGAGACGGGGCACCGGGGAGCTGTTTTTT. This rearrangement joins TRBV6-5 to TRBJ2-2, with a tentative D call TRBD2 (5 bases). CDR3 length: 15 residues. From germline, CDR1 is MNHEY and CDR2 SVGAGI. Trimming removed 0 bases from V and 4 bases from J, with 9 bases in between.

The chain recombines TRBV28 with TRBJ1-4, with D uncertain. The CDR3 runs to 11 residues. CDR1 MDHEN and CDR2 SYDVKM come from the germline V gene. V gave up 4 bases and J gave up 8 bases, with 5 bases separating them. The CDR3 nucleotides are TGTGCCAGCAGTTCGCGGGAAAAACTGTTTTTT. Its translation: CASSSREKLFF.

This chain connects TRBV24-1 to TRBJ2-3; tentatively, D is TRBD2 (5 bases). CDR3 size: 15 residues. Trimming left V 4 bases short and J 3 bases short, with 13 bases between. Germline CDR1 and CDR2: KGHDR and SFDVKD. DNA for the CDR3: TGTGCCACCAGTGACGGCGGGCTTCGAACAGATACGCAGTATTTT. Amino acid sequence: CATSDGGLRTDTQYF.

This sequence joins TRBV19 and TRBJ1-3; D ambiguous. CDR3 size: 15 residues. Germline CDR1 is LNHDA and CDR2 is SQIVND (reference sequence). Trimming cost V 7 bases and J 3 bases, with 16 bases left between them. The CDR3 DNA reads as TGTGCCAGTACCTCGCGGGGTGAAGGTGGAAACACCATATATTTT. Its translation: CASTSRGEGGNTIYF.

The chain uses TRBV9 and TRBJ1-6; D unclear. Germline V gene data show CDR1 as SGDLS and CDR2 as YYNGEE. CDR3 length: 15 amino acids. Deletions cut 0 bases from V and 10 bases from J, with 14 bases between. CDR3 nucleotide sequence: TGTGCCAGCAGCGTAGATGTGGTTGAGGGCTCACCCCTCCACTTT. Amino acids: CASSVDVVEGSPLHF.

V gene TRBV7-9 combines with J gene TRBJ2-2; D perhaps matches TRBD1 (6 bases). The length of the CDR3 is 13 residues. V was trimmed by 5 bases and J by 7 bases, leaving 11 bases between them. The germline CDR1 and CDR2 sequences are SEHNR and FQNEAQ (reference sequence). The CDR3 sequence: CASSTQGYGELFF. For the CDR3, the DNA is TGTGCCAGCAGCACGCAGGGGTACGGGGAGCTGTTTTTT.

This clone was detected once. The chain uses TRBV29-1 and TRBJ2-7, with D possibly TRBD1 on 6 matching bases. The germline V gene encodes CDR1 SQVTM and CDR2 ANQGSEA. CDR3 length equals 16 residues. The germline V and J ends were trimmed by 4 bases and 0 bases, with 19 bases remaining between them. The chain's CDR3 is CSVVVRGRGGSYEQYF. The CDR3 nucleotides read TGCAGCGTTGTGGTCAGGGGTAGGGGTGGCTCCTACGAGCAGTACTTC.

This clone was observed a single time. This chain connects TRBV19 to TRBJ2-3; 10 bases fit TRBD2. This CDR3 has 15 residues. Unmatched junction bases numbered 8, after V lost 3 bases and J lost 8 bases. The V gene's germline CDR1 is LNHDA and CDR2 SQIVND (reference sequence). Here the CDR3 DNA reads TGTGCCAGTAGTATCCCCCGGACTAGCGGAATTACGCAGTATTTT. Translated: CASSIPRTSGITQYF. The full variable domain, its missing parts supplied by reference TRBV19 and TRBJ2-3, is DGGITQSPKYLFRKEGQNVTLSCEQNLNHDAMYWYRQDPGQGLRLIYYSQIVNDFQKGDIAEGYSVSREKKESFPLTVTSAQKNPTAFYLCASSIPRTSGITQYFGPGTRLTVL.

This sequence joins TRBV27 and TRBJ2-7, with 8 bases fitting TRBD2. The CDR3 is made up of 15 amino acids. V lost 0 bases to trimming and J lost 2 bases; unmatched junction nucleotides: 3. Germline loops: CDR1 MNHEY, CDR2 SMNVEV (reference sequence). The CDR3 is CASSLSMRGAYEQYF. CDR3 DNA: TGTGCCAGCAGTTTATCGATGCGGGGGGCCTACGAGCAGTACTTC.

This rearrangement joins TRBV7-9 to TRBJ1-1, with no clear D. Per the germline V gene, CDR1 is SEHNR and CDR2 is FQNEAQ (reference sequence). Trimming took off 11 bases at V and 3 bases at J, with 19 bases between the two ends. The CDR3 is 14 amino acids. The CDR3 coding sequence is TGTGCCGGATCCTTCGGGGTCGGGTACACTGAAGCTTTCTTT. Protein: CAGSFGVGYTEAFF.

The chain is built from TRBV6-2 or TRBV6-3 and TRBJ1-2; possibly TRBD1 for D (6 bases). Trimming removed 6 bases from V and 2 bases from J, with 10 bases in between. The germline V gene encodes CDR1 MNHEY and CDR2 SVGEGT. This CDR3 is 13 amino acids long. CDR3 bases: TGTGCCAGCAGCACAGGGTTGAACTATGGCTACACCTTC. Protein: CASSTGLNYGYTF.

The V and J genes are TRBV7-2 and TRBJ1-3; D is uncertain. V was shortened by 5 bases and J by 2 bases, with 13 bases between the two germline ends. Germline CDR1 reads SGHTA; CDR2 reads FQGNSA. The CDR3 loop spans 15 amino acids. CDR3 bases: TGTGCCAGCAGCCCCCGTCGAAGAGCTGGAAACACCATATATTTT. Its protein product is CASSPRRRAGNTIYF.

This clone was detected only once. J is TRBJ1-6 and V is TRBV18; the D gene is possibly TRBD1 (6 bases). The CDR3 runs 15 residues. V gave up 4 bases and J gave up 10 bases, with 17 bases separating them. Per germline, CDR1 KGHSH and CDR2 LQKENI. Here the CDR3 DNA reads TGTGCCAGCTCACGGGAGGGGGACACCAGCTCACCCCTCCACTTT. Protein: CASSREGDTSSPLHF.

The chain links TRBV10-3 to TRBJ1-3; D not certain. With 11 bases removed from V and 0 bases from J, the gap between germline ends came to 14 bases. Germline lookup yields CDR1 ENHRY and CDR2 SYGVKD. The CDR3 runs 14 residues. The CDR3 protein is CAAMRVRSGNTIYF. The CDR3 DNA reads as TGTGCCGCCATGAGGGTGCGCTCTGGAAACACCATATATTTT.